Listed below are T cell receptor beta chains from one sample, sequenced in a study of neurological immune-mediated disorders. TCRdb redid the calling of the 5' RACE reads with MiXCR, one entry per CDR3 protein. Counted here are more than 70,000 distinct CDR3 sequences, 17% occurring once; the ten biggest clones make up 15%. The sequencing input was PBMCs. These receptors were collected from a woman in her 40s in good health. Each CDR3 is given with its conserved first and last residue. Size is stated for part of the rows, as once, few or many counts, or as a class when the clone is expanded.

cdr3_length,j_call,v_call,clone_size,cdr3_aa
15,TRBJ1-1,TRBV12-3/TRBV12-4,few,CASSLSGGGGTEAFF
12,TRBJ2-5,TRBV6-5,NA,CASRGWQETQYF
14,TRBJ2-3,TRBV9,many,CANPGSLAADTQYF
12,TRBJ1-1,TRBV20-1,many,CSAPNTNTEAFF
12,TRBJ2-1,TRBV3-1,many,CASSTGAGEQFF
14,TRBJ2-1,TRBV20-1,few,CSATSGRASNEQFF
15,TRBJ1-2,TRBV6-5,many,CASSYSSLGGYGYTF
16,TRBJ2-5,TRBV6-6,NA,CASSYGAGGLLETQYF
14,TRBJ2-2,TRBV15,many,CATSRGTSYGELFF
14,TRBJ2-1,TRBV28,many,CASSTGARNNEQFF
15,TRBJ1-2,TRBV24-1,many,CATSAPVPLGGGYTF
15,TRBJ1-3,TRBV12-3/TRBV12-4,many,CASSISGGSGNTIYF
15,TRBJ2-2,TRBV28,many,CASTSEGQGAGELFF
14,TRBJ2-1,TRBV29-1,many,CSVHPAGAGNEQFF
13,TRBJ2-3,TRBV6-5,once,CASRSDYTDTQYF
11,TRBJ2-4,TRBV29-1,many,CSVLTQNIQYF
15,TRBJ2-1,TRBV5-1,NA,CASSEGTGKATEQFF
14,TRBJ2-7,TRBV6-2/TRBV6-3,many,CASSSTGGLWEQYF
16,TRBJ2-5,TRBV15,many,CATSRDKAGGPETQYF
12,TRBJ1-2,TRBV10-3,many,CAISESGWVYTF
13,TRBJ2-1,TRBV20-1,many,CSATTGGAGEQFF
14,TRBJ2-1,TRBV20-1,many,CSAGNRVNINEQFF
14,TRBJ1-6,TRBV28,many,CASSSDRGNSPLHF
18,TRBJ2-1,TRBV7-2,many,CASSLGWSGRGSYNEQFF
11,TRBJ2-3,TRBV18,few,CASSPTDTQYF
15,TRBJ1-4,TRBV19,NA,CASTGATAINEKLFF
15,TRBJ1-2,TRBV28,many,CASSSHRGRVNGYTF
16,TRBJ2-1,TRBV4-1,many,CASSQDGLRYYNEQFF
17,TRBJ1-2,TRBV12-3/TRBV12-4,many,CASSLSFGQGANYGYTF
17,TRBJ2-1,TRBV27,many,CASSFGSPSGLVNEQFF
18,TRBJ2-3,TRBV7-9,few,CASSLLGAGQTVADTQYF
14,TRBJ1-2,TRBV5-1,many,CASSLRDSLYGYTF
15,TRBJ2-7,TRBV6-6,many,CASRPDRGRSYEQYF
16,TRBJ2-5,TRBV7-2,many,CASSHNRDRGGETQYF
12,TRBJ1-6,TRBV7-2,many,CASSLNDSPLHF
14,TRBJ2-3,TRBV7-2,many,CASSSSGGVDTQYF
15,TRBJ1-1,TRBV13,many,CASRGGNDGPPRVLF
15,TRBJ1-3,TRBV7-2,many,CASSLADYSGNTIYF
16,TRBJ1-2,TRBV9,many,CASTLRGTGEDYGYTF
15,TRBJ1-1,TRBV6-5,NA,CASSSQPTRNTEAFF
16,TRBJ2-3,TRBV9,many,CASSVGASGYTDTQYF
16,TRBJ1-1,TRBV4-1,NA,CASSQDSSRGGTEAFF
14,TRBJ1-4,TRBV5-5,many,CASSLRATNEKLFF
12,TRBJ1-1,TRBV20-1,many,CSAILGNTEAFF
12,TRBJ2-3,TRBV6-2/TRBV6-3,many,CASSQQAATQYF
14,TRBJ2-2,TRBV9,NA,CASSSDRAAGELFF
15,TRBJ2-3,TRBV15,many,CATSRRTAGEQTQYF
16,TRBJ2-2,TRBV25-1,many,CASSENGVWGSGELFF
15,TRBJ1-6,TRBV7-8,many,CASSLGQAENSPLHF
16,TRBJ2-7,TRBV3-1,NA,CASSPTSGGAFDEQYF